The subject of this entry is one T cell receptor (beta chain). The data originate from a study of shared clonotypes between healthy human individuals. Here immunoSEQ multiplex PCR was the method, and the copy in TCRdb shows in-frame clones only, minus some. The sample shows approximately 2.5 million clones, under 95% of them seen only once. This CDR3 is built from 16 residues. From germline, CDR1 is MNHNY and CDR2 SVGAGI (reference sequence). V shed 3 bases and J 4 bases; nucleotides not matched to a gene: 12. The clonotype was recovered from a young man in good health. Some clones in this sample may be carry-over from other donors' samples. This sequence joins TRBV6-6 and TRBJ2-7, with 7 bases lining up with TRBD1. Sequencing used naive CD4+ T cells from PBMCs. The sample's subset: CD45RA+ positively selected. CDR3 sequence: CASSYSSLSQGYEQYF. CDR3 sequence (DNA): TGTGCCAGCAGTTATTCGTCTCTGTCACAGGGGTACGAGCAGTACTTC.